This T cell receptor beta chain is drawn from a study of T-cell reconstitution after alpha-beta-depleted transplantation in children. Study outcomes and limitations: Alpha-beta T cells present about two months after transplant were reported to originate from several hundred expanded graft clones. From newly produced T cells came most of the T-cell counts and diversity one year after transplant. Surviving recipient cells, namely T cells and thymic progenitors, were the source of high day-60 TCRbeta diversity in some patients.

The V gene lost 5 bases and the J gene lost 0 bases, with 8 bases spanning the gap. This CDR3 comprises 13 residues. CDR1 is DFQATT and CDR2 is SNEGSKA in the germline V gene (reference sequence). Comments on this clonotype: Antigen unknown.

Library preparation (for TCRbeta) was performed with unique molecular identifiers. TCRdb re-analysed the PCR reads in MiXCR, keeping a single row per CDR3 protein. The table includes fewer than 750,000 distinct CDR3 sequences, around 23% detected once. The TCR sequence derives from a boy younger than two who had a stem cell transplant for acute myeloid leukemia, so the T cells may come from the graft donor. The chain is built from TRBV20-1 and TRBJ2-4; perhaps TRBD2 as D (6 bases). Specimen: PBMCs, mostly from graft donor cells, collected 360 days after TCRalphabeta/CD19-depleted stem cell transplant. The CDR3 protein is CSAGRGAKNIQYF. Here the CDR3 DNA reads TGCAGTGCTGGGCGGGGAGCCAAAAACATTCAGTACTTC.